This TCR beta chain was sequenced in a study of T cell responses to AZD1222 COVID-19 vaccine. This clone was found once. Antigen unknown. Study-wide results and caveats: Only a handful of AZD1222 recipients, more than five in all, had baseline seropositivity.

Repertoires were generated with immunoSEQ multiplex PCR, while TCRdb's copy carries only in-frame clones and drops some. This sample has 130,000 to 150,000 clones, with about 93% found just once. Trimming shortened V by 5 bases and J by 0 bases, and 11 bases separated the two germline ends. Germline V CDR1 and CDR2: MNHNY, SVGAGI (reference sequence). This CDR3 spans 15 amino acids. The origin of this receptor is an adult in good health. V usage is TRBV6-6 and J usage is TRBJ1-5; D perhaps matches TRBD1 (5 bases). The source was peripheral blood, collected on day 0 of MenACWY control vaccination. As DNA, the CDR3 is TGTGCCAGCAGTGGGACGGATTATAGCAATCAGCCCCAGCATTTT. This sequence encodes CASSGTDYSNQPQHF.